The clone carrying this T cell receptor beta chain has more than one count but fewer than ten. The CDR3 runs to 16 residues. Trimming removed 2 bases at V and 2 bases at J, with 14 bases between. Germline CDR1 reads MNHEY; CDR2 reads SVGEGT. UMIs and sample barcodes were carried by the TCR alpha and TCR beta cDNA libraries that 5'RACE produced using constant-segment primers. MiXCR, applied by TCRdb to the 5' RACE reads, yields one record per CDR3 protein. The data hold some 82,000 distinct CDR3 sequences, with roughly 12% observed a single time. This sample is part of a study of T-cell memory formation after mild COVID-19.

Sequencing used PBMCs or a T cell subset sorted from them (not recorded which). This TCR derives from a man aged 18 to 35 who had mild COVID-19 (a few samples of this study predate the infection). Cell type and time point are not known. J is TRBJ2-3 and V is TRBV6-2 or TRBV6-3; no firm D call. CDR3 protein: CASSYGKTAYTDTQYF. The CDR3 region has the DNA TGTGCCAGCAGTTACGGTAAAACAGCCTACACAGATACGCAGTATTTT.